A single sample is the source of the 8 T cell receptor beta chains below, sequenced in a study of monozygotic twins with inflammatory bowel disease. TCRdb reprocessed the 5' RACE reads and stores each CDR3 protein as one record, lacking DNA. This sample contains fewer than 350,000 distinct CDR3 sequences. The specimen was blood. The source of these receptors is a human donor with ulcerative colitis or Crohn's disease, or a healthy co-twin of an affected twin (not recorded which).

The rearrangement links TRBV6-5 to TRBJ2-3; lacking DNA, the TRBD2 call made by TCRdb goes unchecked. The CDR3 has 15 residues. Germline CDR1 is MNHEY and CDR2 is SVGAGI. CDR3 in amino acids: CASSYAAGRTDTQYF.

The CDR3 here is CASSLSGVMAGETEAFF. The rearrangement links TRBV6-2 or TRBV6-3 to TRBJ1-1; the TCRdb D gene call, TRBD1, has no DNA to confirm it. Germline V gene sequence: CDR1 MNHEY, CDR2 SVGEGT. The CDR3 is 17 amino acids.

The chain recombines TRBV12-3 or TRBV12-4 with TRBJ1-2; the D call of TRBD1 rests on TCRdb alone, since no DNA is present to check it. This CDR3 region has 13 residues. The CDR3 region is CASNLGGGYGYTF.

The chain links TRBV29-1 to TRBJ2-1; TCRdb designates TRBD2, a call that cannot be tested without DNA. Germline V lookup: CDR1 SQVTM, CDR2 ANQGSEA. CDR3 length equals 15 residues. The CDR3 sequence: CSVDGAASGYNEQFF.

The gene calls are TRBV5-1 and TRBJ1-5; TCRdb's D call of TRBD1 is untestable without DNA. The CDR3 consists of 15 residues. Germline V lookup: CDR1 SGHRS, CDR2 YFSETQ. The CDR3 loop is CASSLLDSLNQPQHF. The whole variable domain, remainder taken from reference TRBV5-1 and TRBJ1-5, is KAGVTQTPRYLIKTRGQQVTLSCSPISGHRSVSWYQQTPGQGLQFLFEYFSETQRNKGNFPGRFSGRQFSNSRSEMNVSTLELGDSALYLCASSLLDSLNQPQHFGDGTRLSIL.

This chain links TRBV28 with TRBJ1-5. The germline gives CDR1 MDHEN, CDR2 SYDVKM. The CDR3 is made up of 12 amino acids. CDR3 amino acids: CASSWGNQPQHF. Using reference TRBV28 and TRBJ1-5 for the parts outside the CDR3, the full variable domain is DVKVTQSSRYLVKRTGEKVFLECVQDMDHENMFWYRQDPGLGLRLIYFSYDVKMKEKGDIPEGYSVSREKKERFSLILESASTNQTSMYLCASSWGNQPQHFGDGTRLSIL.

The chain has TRBV29-1 and TRBJ1-2. Germline V gene sequence: CDR1 SQVTM, CDR2 ANQGSEA. The CDR3 is made up of 12 amino acids. CDR3 residues: CSVGSGPEGYTF.

V is TRBV20-1 and J is TRBJ2-1; the D call of TRBD1 rests on TCRdb alone, since no DNA is present to check it. Germline V gene sequence: CDR1 DFQATT, CDR2 SNEGSKA (reference sequence). CDR3 length equals 15 residues. The CDR3 is CSVTPPTRSYNEQFF.